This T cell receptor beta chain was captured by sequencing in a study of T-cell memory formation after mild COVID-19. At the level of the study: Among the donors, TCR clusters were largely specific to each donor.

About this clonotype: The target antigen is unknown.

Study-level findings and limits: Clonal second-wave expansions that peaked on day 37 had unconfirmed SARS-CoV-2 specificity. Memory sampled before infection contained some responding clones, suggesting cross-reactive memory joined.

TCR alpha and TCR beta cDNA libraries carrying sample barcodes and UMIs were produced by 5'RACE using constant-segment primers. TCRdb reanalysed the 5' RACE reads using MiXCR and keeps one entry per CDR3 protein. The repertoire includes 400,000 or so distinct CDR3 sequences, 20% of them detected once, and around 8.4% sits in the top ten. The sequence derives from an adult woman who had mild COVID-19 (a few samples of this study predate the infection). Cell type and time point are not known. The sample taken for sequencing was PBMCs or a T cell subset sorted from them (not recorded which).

The CDR3 here is CSVRPGSDTQYF. The DNA of the CDR3 is TGCAGTGTGAGACCCGGGTCAGATACGCAGTATTTT. The J gene is TRBJ2-3, the V gene TRBV20-1; D gene ambiguous. This CDR3 has 12 amino acids. Germline V CDR1 and CDR2: DFQATT, SNEGSKA (reference sequence). V gave up 7 bases and J gave up 4 bases, with 12 bases separating them.